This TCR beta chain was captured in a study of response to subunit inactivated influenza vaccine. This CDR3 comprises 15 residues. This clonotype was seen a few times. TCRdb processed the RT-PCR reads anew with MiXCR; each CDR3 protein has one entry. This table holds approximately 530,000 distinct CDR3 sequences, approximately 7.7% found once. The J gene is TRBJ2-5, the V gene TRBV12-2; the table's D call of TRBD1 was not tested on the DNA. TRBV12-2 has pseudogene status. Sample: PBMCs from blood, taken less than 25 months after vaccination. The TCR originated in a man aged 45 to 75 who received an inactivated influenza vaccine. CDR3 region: CASRFMGTAKETQYF. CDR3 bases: TGTGCAAGTCGTTTTATGGGGACAGCGAAAGAGACCCAGTACTTC.